This TCR beta chain was profiled in a study of T cell responses to AZD1222 COVID-19 vaccine. Study in general: Second-dose intervals of approximately 4 or approximately 12 weeks were pooled. Study-wide points: Donors in the cohort were predominantly white British and more often female, and clonal diversity was possibly underestimated.

Some clones are missing from TCRdb's copy, which holds only in-frame ones; the method was immunoSEQ multiplex PCR. The sample includes roughly 65,000 clones, about three quarters of them seen just once. A remark on this clone: Its antigen is unidentified.

The sequence was collected from an adult in good health. Sample: peripheral blood, taken on day 0 of AZD1222 vaccination.

For the CDR3, the DNA is TGTGCCAGCAGTGCCCAGGGTGGGCAGCCCCAGCATTTT. Translating gives CASSAQGGQPQHF. The rearrangement links TRBV6-6 to TRBJ1-5, with D possibly TRBD1 on 5 matching bases. CDR3 length equals 13 residues. With 5 bases removed from V and 7 bases from J, the gap between germline ends came to 12 bases. Germline V gene data show CDR1 as MNHNY and CDR2 as SVGAGI (reference sequence).